These 5 T cell receptor beta chains came from one sample sequenced in a study of vaccination effects on CD4 cells after COVID-19. Libraries were prepared by immunoSEQ multiplex PCR; TCRdb keeps only in-frame clonotypes and omits some of them. The profile shows under 70,000 clones, 70% to 75% of them singletons. Their recognized antigens are unknown. Subsequent to less than eleven days of culture, CD4+ T cells were isolated. The participants, recipients of two vaccine doses, got either BNT162b2 or mRNA-1273. The material sequenced was CD4+ T cells from PBMCs cultured without peptide, taken after COVID-19 vaccination. All receptors come from a human donor who received a COVID-19 vaccine.

V gene TRBV3-1 (or the pseudogene TRBV3-2) combines with J gene TRBJ2-1; D tentatively reads TRBD1 or TRBD2 (5 bases each). Germline values: CDR1 LGHDT, CDR2 YNNKEL (reference sequence). The CDR3 extends over 13 amino acids. The germline V and J ends were trimmed by 2 bases and 8 bases, with 10 bases remaining between them. In nucleotides, the CDR3 is TGTGCCAGCAGCCAATCGGGGCCCCATGAGCAGTTCTTC. This translates into CASSQSGPHEQFF.

The rearrangement joins TRBV7-2 to TRBJ2-2; 9 bases match TRBD2. Trimming cost V 3 bases and J 5 bases; bases outside gene matches: 7. In germline, CDR1 is SGHTA, CDR2 FQGNSA. This CDR3 contains 16 residues. Here the CDR3 DNA reads TGTGCCAGCAGCTTTGCCGGGACTAGCAGTACCGGGGAGCTGTTTTTT. This gives the protein CASSFAGTSSTGELFF.

The J gene is TRBJ1-2, the V gene TRBV18; D is undetermined. Germline lookup yields CDR1 KGHSH and CDR2 LQKENI. The CDR3 contains 12 residues. With 2 bases removed from V and 3 bases from J, the gap between germline ends came to 4 bases. The CDR3: CASSPGDYGYTF. The DNA for the CDR3 is TGTGCCAGCTCACCAGGGGACTATGGCTACACCTTC.

The chain joins TRBV4-1 to TRBJ2-5; TRBD1 matches 8 bases. CDR1 and CDR2 (germline): MGHRA, YSYEKL. V was pared by 4 bases and J by 3 bases, with 10 bases of the junction left unmatched. CDR3 size: 16 residues. This chain's CDR3 is CASSRPPGQVEETQYF. The CDR3 DNA is TGCGCCAGCAGCCGTCCTCCGGGACAGGTTGAAGAGACCCAGTACTTC.

The chain combines TRBV11-1 with TRBJ2-5; the match to TRBD1 covers 7 bases. The CDR3 totals 13 residues. Per germline, CDR1 SGHAT and CDR2 FQDESV (reference sequence). V dropped 3 bases and J dropped 3; count of bases not matched to a gene: 1. CDR3 DNA sequence: TGTGCCAGCAGCTTTGACAGGGAAGAGACCCAGTACTTC. Its protein product is CASSFDREETQYF.